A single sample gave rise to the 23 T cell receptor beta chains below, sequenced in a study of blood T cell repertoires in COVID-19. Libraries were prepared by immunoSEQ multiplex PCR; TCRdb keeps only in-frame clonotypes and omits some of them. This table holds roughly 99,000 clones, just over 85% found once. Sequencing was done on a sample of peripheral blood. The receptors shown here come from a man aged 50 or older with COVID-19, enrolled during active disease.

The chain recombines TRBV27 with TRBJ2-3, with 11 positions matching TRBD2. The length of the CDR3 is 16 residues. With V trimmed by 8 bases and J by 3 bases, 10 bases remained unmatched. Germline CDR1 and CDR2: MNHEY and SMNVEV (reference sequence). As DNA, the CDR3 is TGTGCCAGCCGCCGAGCTCTAGCGGGGGGAACAGATACGCAGTATTTT. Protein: CASRRALAGGTDTQYF.

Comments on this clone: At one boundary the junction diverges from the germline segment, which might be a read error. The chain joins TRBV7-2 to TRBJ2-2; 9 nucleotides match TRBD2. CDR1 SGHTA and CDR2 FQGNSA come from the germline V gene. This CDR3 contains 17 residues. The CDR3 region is CASSLARRRGGLGELFF. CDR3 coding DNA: TGTGCCAGCAGCCTAGCCAGACGGCGGGGGGGCCTCGGGGAGCTGTTTTTT.

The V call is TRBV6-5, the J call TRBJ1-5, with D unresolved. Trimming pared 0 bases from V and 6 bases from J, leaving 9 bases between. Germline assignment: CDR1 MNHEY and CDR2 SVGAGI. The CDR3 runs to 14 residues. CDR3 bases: TGTGCCAGCAGTTACTCGAGCTCGGGTCAGCCCCAGCATTTT. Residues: CASSYSSSGQPQHF.

The CDR3 sequence is CASRYRNTGELFF. As DNA, the CDR3 is TGTGCCAGCAGATACAGGAACACCGGGGAGCTGTTTTTT. The V gene is TRBV7-9, the J gene TRBJ2-2; D not resolved. CDR1 is SEHNR, CDR2 FQNEAQ, per germline (reference sequence). The CDR3 spans 13 residues. V gave up 6 bases and J gave up 1 base, with 6 bases separating them.

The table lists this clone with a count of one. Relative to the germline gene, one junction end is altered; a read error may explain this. For the CDR3, the DNA is TGCGCCAGCAGCACGGACAGGGCGCACTTTTTT. It translates to CASSTDRAHFF. The chain links TRBV5-1 to TRBJ2-3; 8 positions agree with TRBD1. Germline V gives CDR1 SGHRS, CDR2 YFSETQ. The CDR3 spans 11 residues.

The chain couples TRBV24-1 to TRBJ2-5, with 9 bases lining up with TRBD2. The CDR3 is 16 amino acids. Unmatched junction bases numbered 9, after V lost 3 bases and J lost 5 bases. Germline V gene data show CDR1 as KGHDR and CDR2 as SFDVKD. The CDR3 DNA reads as TGTGCCACCAGTGATCCCCAAGCGGGGGGTCTCGAGACCCAGTACTTC. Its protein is CATSDPQAGGLETQYF.

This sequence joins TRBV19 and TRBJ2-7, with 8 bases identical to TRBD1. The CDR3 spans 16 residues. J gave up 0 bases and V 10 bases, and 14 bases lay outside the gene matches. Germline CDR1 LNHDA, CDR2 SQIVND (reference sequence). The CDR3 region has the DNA TGTGCCAATGGCTCGGCGCCGGGACAGGACTCCTACGAGCAGTACTTC. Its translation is CANGSAPGQDSYEQYF.

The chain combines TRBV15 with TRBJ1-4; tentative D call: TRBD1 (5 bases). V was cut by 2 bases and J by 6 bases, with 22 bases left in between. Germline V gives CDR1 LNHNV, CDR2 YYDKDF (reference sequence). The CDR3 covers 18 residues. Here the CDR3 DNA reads TGTGCCACCAGCAGACCGGGTACATCGAGTAGGGGTTATGAAAAACTGTTTTTT. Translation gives CATSRPGTSSRGYEKLFF. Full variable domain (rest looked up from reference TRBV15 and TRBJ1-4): DAMVIQNPRYQVTQFGKPVTLSCSQTLNHNVMYWYQQKSSQAPKLLFHYYDKDFNNEADTPDNFQSRRPNTSFCFLDIRSPGLGDTAMYLCATSRPGTSSRGYEKLFFGSGTQLSVL.

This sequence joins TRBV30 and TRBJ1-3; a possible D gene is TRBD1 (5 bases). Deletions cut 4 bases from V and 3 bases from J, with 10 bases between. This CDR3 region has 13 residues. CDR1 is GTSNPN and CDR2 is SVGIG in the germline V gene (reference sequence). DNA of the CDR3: TGTGCCTGGACCAGGGTCTTTGGAAACACCATATATTTT. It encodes CAWTRVFGNTIYF.

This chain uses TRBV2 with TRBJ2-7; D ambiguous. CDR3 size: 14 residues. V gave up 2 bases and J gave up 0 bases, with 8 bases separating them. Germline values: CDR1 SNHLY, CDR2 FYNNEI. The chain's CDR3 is CASSEFSGSYEQYF. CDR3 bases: TGTGCCAGCAGTGAATTCAGTGGCTCCTACGAGCAGTACTTC.

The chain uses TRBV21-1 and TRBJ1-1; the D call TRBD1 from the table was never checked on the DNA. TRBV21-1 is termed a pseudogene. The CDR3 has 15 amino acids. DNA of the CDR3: TGTGCCAGCAGCAAGGAGGGGACAGGGTCGGGTGAAGCTTTCTTT. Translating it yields CASSKEGTGSGEAFF.

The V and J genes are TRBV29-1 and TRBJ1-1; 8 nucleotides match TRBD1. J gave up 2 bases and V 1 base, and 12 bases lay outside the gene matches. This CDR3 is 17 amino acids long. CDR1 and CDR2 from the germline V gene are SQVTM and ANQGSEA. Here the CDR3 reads CSVEGLSGQGANTEAFF. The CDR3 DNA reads TGCAGCGTTGAAGGACTCTCTGGACAGGGCGCAAACACTGAAGCTTTCTTT.

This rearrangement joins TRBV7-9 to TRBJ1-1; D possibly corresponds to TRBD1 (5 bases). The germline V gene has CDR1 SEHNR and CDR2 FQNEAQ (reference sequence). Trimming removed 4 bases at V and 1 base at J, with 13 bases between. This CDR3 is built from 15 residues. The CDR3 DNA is TGTGCCAGCAGCTACACCGGGACTGGGAACACTGAAGCTTTCTTT. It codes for CASSYTGTGNTEAFF.

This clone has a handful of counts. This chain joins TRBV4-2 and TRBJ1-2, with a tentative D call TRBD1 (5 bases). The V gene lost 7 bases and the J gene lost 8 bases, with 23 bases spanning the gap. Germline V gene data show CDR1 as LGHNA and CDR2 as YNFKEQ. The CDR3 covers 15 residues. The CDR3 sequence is CASTGTGLTPGGYTF. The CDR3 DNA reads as TGTGCCAGCACCGGGACTGGGCTAACCCCGGGCGGCTACACCTTC.

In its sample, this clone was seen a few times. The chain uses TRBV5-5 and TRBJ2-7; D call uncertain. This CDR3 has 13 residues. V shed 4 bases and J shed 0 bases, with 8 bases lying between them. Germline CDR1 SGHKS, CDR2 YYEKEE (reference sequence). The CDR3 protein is CASSTTISYEQYF. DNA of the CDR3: TGTGCCAGCAGCACTACCATCTCCTACGAGCAGTACTTC.

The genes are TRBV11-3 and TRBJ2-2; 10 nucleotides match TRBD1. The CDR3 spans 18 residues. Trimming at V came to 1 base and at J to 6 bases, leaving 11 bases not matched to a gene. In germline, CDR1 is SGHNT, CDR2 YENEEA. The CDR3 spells CASSLGWGDRGLPGELFF. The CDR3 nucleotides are TGTGCCAGCAGCTTAGGATGGGGTGACAGGGGGCTGCCCGGGGAGCTGTTTTTT.

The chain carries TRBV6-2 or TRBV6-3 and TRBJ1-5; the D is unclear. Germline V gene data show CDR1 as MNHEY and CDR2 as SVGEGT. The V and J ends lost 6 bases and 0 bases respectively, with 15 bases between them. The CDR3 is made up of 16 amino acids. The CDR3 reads CASSLRVATSNQPQHF. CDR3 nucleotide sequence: TGTGCCAGCAGCCTGAGGGTTGCGACTAGCAATCAGCCCCAGCATTTT.

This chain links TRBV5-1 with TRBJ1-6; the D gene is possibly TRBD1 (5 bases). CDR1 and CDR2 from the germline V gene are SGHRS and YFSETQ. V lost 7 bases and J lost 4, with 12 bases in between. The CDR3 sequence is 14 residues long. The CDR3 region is CASHPGTYNSPLHF. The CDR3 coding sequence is TGCGCCAGCCACCCCGGGACTTATAATTCACCCCTCCACTTT.

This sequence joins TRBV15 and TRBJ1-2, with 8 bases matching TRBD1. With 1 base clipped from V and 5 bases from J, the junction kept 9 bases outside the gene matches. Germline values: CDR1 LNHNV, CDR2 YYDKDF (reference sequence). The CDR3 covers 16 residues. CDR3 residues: CATSRGGQGELYGYTF. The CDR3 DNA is TGTGCCACCAGCAGAGGAGGACAGGGCGAACTTTATGGCTACACCTTC.

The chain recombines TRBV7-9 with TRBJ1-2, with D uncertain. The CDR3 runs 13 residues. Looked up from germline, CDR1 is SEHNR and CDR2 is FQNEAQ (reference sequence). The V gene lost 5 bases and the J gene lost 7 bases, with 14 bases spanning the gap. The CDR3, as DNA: TGTGCCAGCAGCCCGGAGGTAGTATCTGGCTACACCTTC. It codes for CASSPEVVSGYTF. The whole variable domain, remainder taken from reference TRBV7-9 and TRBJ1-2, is DTGVSQNPRHKITKRGQNVTFRCDPISEHNRLYWYRQTLGQGPEFLTYFQNEAQLEKSRLLSDRFSAERPKGSFSTLEIQRTEQGDSAMYLCASSPEVVSGYTFGSGTRLTVV.

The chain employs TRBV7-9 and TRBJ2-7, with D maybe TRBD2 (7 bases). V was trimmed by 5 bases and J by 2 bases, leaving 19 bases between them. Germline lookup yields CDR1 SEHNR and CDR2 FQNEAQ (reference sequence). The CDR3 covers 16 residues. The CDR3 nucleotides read TGTGCCAGCAGCCCGGGCGGGGCGGGGGCCACCTACGAGCAGTACTTC. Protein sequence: CASSPGGAGATYEQYF.

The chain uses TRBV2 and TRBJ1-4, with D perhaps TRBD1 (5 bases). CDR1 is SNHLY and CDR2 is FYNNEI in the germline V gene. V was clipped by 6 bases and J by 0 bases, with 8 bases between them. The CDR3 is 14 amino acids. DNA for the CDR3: TGTGCCAGCAGGGAACAGGCAACTAATGAAAAACTGTTTTTT. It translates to CASREQATNEKLFF.

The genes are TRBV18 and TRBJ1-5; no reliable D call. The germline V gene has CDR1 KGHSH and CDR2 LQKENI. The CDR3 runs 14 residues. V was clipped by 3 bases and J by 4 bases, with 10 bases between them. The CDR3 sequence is CASSPLGFNQPQHF. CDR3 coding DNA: TGTGCCAGCTCACCCCTAGGTTTTAATCAGCCCCAGCATTTT. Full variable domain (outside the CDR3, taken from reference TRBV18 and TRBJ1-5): NAGVMQNPRHLVRRRGQEARLRCSPMKGHSHVYWYRQLPEEGLKFMVYLQKENIIDESGMPKERFSAEFPKEGPSILRIQQVVRGDSAAYFCASSPLGFNQPQHFGDGTRLSIL.